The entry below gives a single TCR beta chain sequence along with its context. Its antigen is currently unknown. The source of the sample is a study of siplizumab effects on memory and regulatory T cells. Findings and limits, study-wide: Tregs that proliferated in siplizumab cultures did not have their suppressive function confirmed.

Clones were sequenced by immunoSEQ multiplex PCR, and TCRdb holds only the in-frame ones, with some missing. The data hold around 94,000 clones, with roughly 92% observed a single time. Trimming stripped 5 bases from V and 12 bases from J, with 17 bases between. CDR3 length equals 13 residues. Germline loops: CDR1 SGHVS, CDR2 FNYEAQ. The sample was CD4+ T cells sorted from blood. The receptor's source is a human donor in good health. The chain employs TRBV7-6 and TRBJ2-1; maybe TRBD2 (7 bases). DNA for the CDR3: TGTGCCAGCAGCCCCGGCGTGGGAGGGGGGCAGTTCTTC. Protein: CASSPGVGGGQFF.